The 21 T cell receptor beta chains presented below share a single source sample, sequenced in a study of blood T cell repertoires in COVID-19. TCRdb's copy holds only in-frame clones and misses some; the assay was immunoSEQ multiplex PCR. This sample has some 80,000 clones, with approximately 86% found just once. Sequenced material: peripheral blood. The origin of the receptors is a man aged 45-65 years with active or convalescent COVID-19.

This rearrangement joins TRBV3-1 (or the pseudogene TRBV3-2) to TRBJ2-3; tentative D call: TRBD1 (5 bases). This CDR3 contains 12 residues. CDR1 is LGHDT and CDR2 is YNNKEL in the germline V gene (reference sequence). Deletions cut 4 bases from V and 13 bases from J, with 15 bases between. For the CDR3, the DNA is TGTGCCAGCAGCCCAGGACACCCTACAAAGTATTTT. This codes for CASSPGHPTKYF.

A few counts support this clone. The chain has TRBV7-9 and TRBJ2-1; D possibly corresponds to TRBD1 (5 bases). This CDR3 region has 13 residues. From germline, CDR1 is SEHNR and CDR2 FQNEAQ (reference sequence). The ends were cut back, 10 bases at V and 9 bases at J, with 19 bases in the middle. CDR3: CATKVTAVGEQFF. CDR3 DNA sequence: TGTGCCACCAAAGTGACAGCCGTGGGTGAGCAGTTCTTC.

The V and J genes are TRBV18 and TRBJ2-7; TRBD1 aligns across 8 bases. CDR3 length: 14 residues. Germline values: CDR1 KGHSH, CDR2 LQKENI. Trimming removed 5 bases from V and 2 bases from J; junction bases left unmatched: 5. The CDR3 coding sequence is TGTGCCAGCTCATCAGGACAGGGCCCCTACGAGCAGTACTTC. Protein product: CASSSGQGPYEQYF.

This rearrangement joins TRBV6-6 to TRBJ2-3, with 8 nucleotides matching TRBD2. The length of the CDR3 is 16 residues. The J segment lost 0 bases and the V segment lost 7 bases, leaving 9 bases of the junction unmatched. Looked up from germline, CDR1 is MNHNY and CDR2 is SVGAGI (reference sequence). The CDR3 spells CASTVNSGTSTDTQYF. The CDR3 DNA follows: TGTGCCAGCACCGTTAATAGCGGGACTAGCACAGATACGCAGTATTTT.

The chain couples TRBV6-4 to TRBJ2-7; D is possibly TRBD1 (6 bases). Germline V CDR1 and CDR2: MRHNA, SNTAGT. The length of the CDR3 is 14 residues. The ends were cut back, 7 bases at V and 2 bases at J, with 15 bases in the middle. The CDR3 spells CASNRTVPTYEQYV. Written as DNA, the CDR3 is TGTGCCAGCAACCGGACAGTCCCGACCTACGAGCAGTACGTC.

The chain uses TRBV10-2 and TRBJ1-6; D call uncertain. V lost 7 bases, J lost 5 bases, and 9 bases lay in between. Per germline, CDR1 WSHSY and CDR2 SAAADI. The CDR3 totals 13 residues. The CDR3 protein is CASMPQNNSPLHF. In DNA, the CDR3 is TGCGCCAGCATGCCCCAGAATAATTCACCCCTCCACTTT.

The J gene is TRBJ2-5, the V gene TRBV9; 7 positions agree with TRBD1. The CDR3 has 16 residues. Germline assignment: CDR1 SGDLS and CDR2 YYNGEE. V lost 3 bases and J lost 1; bases outside the gene matches: 9. The CDR3 reads CASSERFTGAQETQYF. In DNA form, the CDR3 reads TGTGCCAGCAGCGAGAGGTTCACAGGGGCCCAAGAGACCCAGTACTTC.

This chain connects TRBV19 to TRBJ2-5; the D gene is possibly TRBD1 (5 bases). The V gene's germline CDR1 is LNHDA and CDR2 SQIVND (reference sequence). The CDR3 has 13 residues. With 5 bases removed from V and 4 bases from J, the gap between germline ends came to 11 bases. The CDR3 loop is CASSAQVPETQYF. CDR3 nucleotides: TGTGCCAGTAGTGCACAGGTTCCAGAGACCCAGTACTTC.

The V gene is TRBV23-1, the J gene TRBJ2-7; tentative D call: TRBD1 (6 bases). TRBV23-1 is flagged as an ORF with uncertain function. This CDR3 is built from 14 residues. V was pared by 0 bases and J by 2 bases, with 8 bases between. The CDR3 protein is CASSQSTGTYEQYV. The CDR3 DNA reads as TGCGCCAGCAGTCAATCAACAGGGACCTACGAGCAGTACGTC.

V usage is TRBV9 and J usage is TRBJ1-2; D remains unclear. Germline assignment: CDR1 SGDLS and CDR2 YYNGEE. Trimming removed 1 base at V and 8 bases at J, with 15 bases between. The CDR3 is 14 amino acids. CDR3 region: CASSVSAAEWGYTF. In DNA, the CDR3 is TGTGCCAGCAGCGTATCGGCCGCGGAGTGGGGCTACACCTTC.

This chain connects TRBV6-6 to TRBJ2-7; 10 positions agree with TRBD1. Germline lookup yields CDR1 MNHNY and CDR2 SVGAGI (reference sequence). The CDR3 covers 15 residues. J gave up 2 bases and V 6 bases, and 7 bases lay outside the gene matches. The CDR3 loop is CASSPRQGAAYEQYV. In DNA form, the CDR3 reads TGTGCCAGCAGCCCACGACAGGGGGCGGCCTACGAGCAGTACGTC.

The V call is TRBV30, the J call TRBJ2-7; TRBD1 agrees at 7 bases. The germline CDR1 and CDR2 sequences are GTSNPN and SVGIG (reference sequence). The CDR3 contains 16 residues. V gave up 6 bases and J gave up 0 bases; unmatched junction bases: 14. This chain's CDR3 is CACTRTQGRSSYEQYF. The DNA for the CDR3 is TGTGCCTGCACGAGAACACAGGGGCGAAGCTCCTACGAGCAGTACTTC.

The genes are TRBV5-1 and TRBJ1-2; 9 bases are shared with TRBD1. The CDR3 extends over 17 amino acids. The germline V gene encodes CDR1 SGHRS and CDR2 YFSETQ. With 1 base clipped from V and 0 bases from J, the junction kept 7 bases outside the gene matches. CDR3: CASSLSGQGNSNYGYTF. CDR3 bases: TGCGCCAGCAGCTTGTCAGGACAGGGGAACTCTAACTATGGCTACACCTTC.

This clone was counted once. The V and J genes are TRBV2 and TRBJ2-1; TRBD2 agrees at 8 bases. V trimming: 3 bases; J trimming: 2 bases; junction bases outside the gene matches: 6. CDR3 length: 16 residues. From germline, CDR1 is SNHLY and CDR2 FYNNEI. The DNA of the CDR3 is TGTGCCAGCAGTGACGCGGCGGGGGGTACCTACAATGAGCAGTTCTTC. This sequence encodes CASSDAAGGTYNEQFF. The full variable domain, completed using reference TRBV2 and TRBJ2-1, is EPEVTQTPSHQVTQMGQEVILRCVPISNHLYFYWYRQILGQKVEFLVSFYNNEISEKSEIFDDQFSVERPDGSNFTLKIRSTKLEDSAMYFCASSDAAGGTYNEQFFGPGTRLTVL.

The chain is built from TRBV11-2 and TRBJ2-1, with 7 bases fitting TRBD1. This CDR3 is built from 13 residues. The J segment lost 7 bases and the V segment lost 4 bases, leaving 4 bases of the junction unmatched. Germline assignment: CDR1 SGHAT and CDR2 FQNNGV. The CDR3 nucleotides are TGTGCCAGCAGCTCCGACAGGGAGAATGAGCAGTTCTTC. Translating it yields CASSSDRENEQFF.

This clone was found a few times. CDR3 bases: TGTGCCAGTAGAAAATCAAGGGGGACAGGGGAGCATCAGCCCCAGCATTTT. It specifies CASRKSRGTGEHQPQHF. This chain joins TRBV19 and TRBJ1-5; the match to TRBD1 covers 10 bases. CDR3 length: 17 amino acids. In germline, CDR1 is LNHDA, CDR2 SQIVND (reference sequence). V was clipped by 6 bases and J by 5 bases; unmatched bases: 13.

The CDR3 is CASLGRGDEQFF. The DNA for the CDR3 is TGTGCCAGTCTGGGGAGGGGGGATGAGCAGTTCTTC. The chain joins TRBV27 to TRBJ2-1; TRBD2 is a possible D gene (7 bases). The germline V gene has CDR1 MNHEY and CDR2 SMNVEV (reference sequence). The CDR3 is made up of 12 amino acids. With 9 bases removed from V and 8 bases from J, the gap between germline ends came to 14 bases.

This chain joins TRBV10-3 and TRBJ2-1; TRBD2 aligns across 9 bases. The CDR3 extends over 16 amino acids. Germline CDR1 and CDR2: ENHRY and SYGVKD. The trim removed 8 bases at V and 0 bases at J, leaving 8 bases unmatched. DNA of the CDR3: TGTGCCATCGGTCGTAGCGGGGGTCGCTCCTACAATGAGCAGTTCTTC. Encoded protein: CAIGRSGGRSYNEQFF.

The chain employs TRBV24-1 and TRBJ2-1; 10 nucleotides line up with TRBD1. The CDR3 covers 13 residues. J was trimmed by 6 bases and V by 10 bases; bases with no gene match: 5. CDR1 and CDR2 (germline): KGHDR, SFDVKD. The CDR3 reads CATGTGVLNEQFF. CDR3 DNA: TGTGCCACGGGGACAGGGGTCCTCAATGAGCAGTTCTTC.

The genes are TRBV7-9 and TRBJ2-2; 14 bases match TRBD2. With 10 bases clipped from V and 9 bases from J, the junction kept 10 bases outside the gene matches. CDR1 is SEHNR and CDR2 is FQNEAQ in the germline V gene (reference sequence). CDR3 length equals 15 residues. CDR3 nucleotides: TGTGCCAACACCGGCGGACTAGCGGGGGGTAGGGAGCTGTTTTTT. Its translation is CANTGGLAGGRELFF.

This chain joins TRBV4-1 and TRBJ2-7; tentatively, D is TRBD2 (5 bases). Germline V gene data show CDR1 as MGHRA and CDR2 as YSYEKL. Trimming removed 9 bases at V and 5 bases at J, with 17 bases between. There are 13 residues in the CDR3. The CDR3 nucleotides are TGCGCCAGGCGAGAGGGCGGCGGCGACGAGCAGTACGTC. It translates to CARREGGGDEQYV.